These 19 T cell receptor beta chains came from one sample sequenced in a study of early T cells in non-severe SARS-CoV-2 infection. Each CDR3 protein gets one entry after TCRdb re-called the 5' RACE reads with MiXCR. The data show tens of thousands of distinct CDR3 sequences, with roughly 15% seen just once and 3% to 5% held by the top ten. The sequencing here drew on whole blood, taken at baseline. The receptor set was obtained from an adult who was a healthcare worker with PCR-confirmed SARS-CoV-2 infection or an uninfected control (not recorded which).

This clonotype was seen more than once but under ten times. The V and J genes are TRBV21-1 and TRBJ1-1; TRBD1 is the table's D call and was not checked against the DNA. TRBV21-1 is reported as a pseudogene. The CDR3 length is 19 residues. CDR3 DNA: TGTGCCAGCAGCAAAGCTGAATACACATGGGACAGGAAGAACACTGAAGCTTTCTTT. Amino acid sequence: CASSKAEYTWDRKNTEAFF.

Concerning this clonotype: A read error may produce the germline difference seen at one junction end. The rearrangement joins TRBV30 to TRBJ1-6; D is unclear. CDR1 and CDR2 (germline): GTSNPN, SVGIG (reference sequence). The CDR3 length is 8 residues. The CDR3 is CDWSPLHF. The CDR3 coding sequence is TGTGACTGGTCACCCCTCCACTTT.

This clonotype occurred a few times. V gene TRBV30 combines with J gene TRBJ1-1; D not resolved. CDR1 and CDR2 from the germline V gene are GTSNPN and SVGIG (reference sequence). Trimming took off 1 base at V and 1 base at J, with 7 bases between the two ends. The CDR3 loop spans 13 amino acids. The CDR3 DNA follows: TGTGCCTGGAGTGCGGGATCGAACACTGAAGCTTTCTTT. Translating it yields CAWSAGSNTEAFF. The full variable domain, in which reference TRBV30 and TRBJ1-1 provide the parts outside the CDR3, is SQTIHQWPATLVQPVGSPLSLECTVEGTSNPNLYWYRQAAGRGLQLLFYSVGIGQISSEVPQNLSASRPQDRQFILSSKKLLLSDSGFYLCAWSAGSNTEAFFGQGTRLTVV.

This clonotype appeared a few times. The rearrangement uses TRBV28 and TRBJ1-2; D ambiguous. The V end lost 1 base, the J end lost 0 bases, and 9 bases lay between the germline ends. CDR1 is MDHEN, CDR2 SYDVKM, per germline. There are 15 residues in the CDR3. This CDR3 reads CASSLFEGANYGYTF. The CDR3, as DNA: TGTGCCAGCAGTTTATTTGAGGGAGCTAACTATGGCTACACCTTC.

This sequence joins TRBV29-1 and TRBJ1-4; D ambiguous. V was trimmed by 4 bases and J by 4 bases, leaving 7 bases between them. Germline V gene sequence: CDR1 SQVTM, CDR2 ANQGSEA. The CDR3 contains 12 residues. The CDR3 nucleotides read TGCAGCGTTGGGCGGGATAATGAAAAACTGTTTTTT. Its protein is CSVGRDNEKLFF.

Many counts were recorded for this clonotype. J is TRBJ2-7 and V is TRBV13; D may be TRBD2 (5 bases). With 4 bases removed from V and 2 bases from J, the gap between germline ends came to 12 bases. In germline, CDR1 is PRHDT, CDR2 FYEKMQ (reference sequence). The CDR3 sequence is 14 residues long. In nucleotides, the CDR3 is TGTGCCAGCAGCTCGGGATTAAGTCCCTACGAGCAGTACTTC. This sequence encodes CASSSGLSPYEQYF.

This clonotype was observed a few times. The V call is TRBV7-9, the J call TRBJ1-2; D gene ambiguous. The length of the CDR3 is 13 residues. V lost 3 bases, J lost 3 bases, and 8 bases lay in between. Germline V CDR1 and CDR2: SEHNR, FQNEAQ (reference sequence). DNA for the CDR3: TGTGCCAGCAGCTTGATGGAAGACTATGGCTACACCTTC. This translates into CASSLMEDYGYTF.

This chain connects TRBV27 to TRBJ2-1; D is undetermined. CDR1 MNHEY and CDR2 SMNVEV come from the germline V gene (reference sequence). The CDR3 has 11 amino acids. The V and J ends lost 7 bases and 5 bases respectively, with 6 bases between them. The CDR3 bases are TGTGCCAGCACCGGTCACAATGAGCAGTTCTTC. This sequence encodes CASTGHNEQFF.

This clonotype was counted between two and nine times. The V call is TRBV5-1, the J call TRBJ1-1; D possibly corresponds to TRBD1 (5 bases). Germline CDR1 SGHRS, CDR2 YFSETQ. The CDR3 length is 15 residues. Between the trimmed V and J ends, which lost 0 bases and 0 bases, there was a span of 9 bases. The CDR3 region is CASSLVGPLNTEAFF. The CDR3 DNA reads as TGCGCCAGCAGCTTGGTGGGACCGTTGAACACTGAAGCTTTCTTT.

The rearrangement joins TRBV10-3 to TRBJ1-1; 10 bases line up with TRBD1. Losses at the gene ends were 2 bases for V and 4 bases for J; bases not matched to a gene: 4. This CDR3 contains 15 residues. Germline V lookup: CDR1 ENHRY, CDR2 SYGVKD. In DNA, the CDR3 is TGTGCCATCAGTGAGGGGGGACAGGGGATCACTGAAGCTTTCTTT. Translation: CAISEGGQGITEAFF.

This clonotype was detected a few times. The V call is TRBV10-2, the J call TRBJ2-3, with D possibly being TRBD2 (6 bases). The V end lost 7 bases, the J end lost 0 bases, and 8 bases lay between the germline ends. The CDR3 extends over 13 amino acids. Germline CDR1 is WSHSY and CDR2 is SAAADI. This chain's CDR3 is CASKGLSTDTQYF. The CDR3 DNA is TGCGCCAGCAAGGGACTTAGCACAGATACGCAGTATTTT.

This clonotype has only a few counts. V gene TRBV2 combines with J gene TRBJ2-7, with TRBD2 matching over 7 bases. V was pared by 7 bases and J by 12 bases, with 6 bases of the junction left unmatched. Germline V lookup: CDR1 SNHLY, CDR2 FYNNEI. The CDR3 is made up of 10 amino acids. CDR3 protein: CASTGDYRYF. CDR3 in DNA: TGTGCCAGCACGGGGGACTATCGGTACTTC.

This clonotype was recorded many times. This chain joins TRBV27 and TRBJ2-7, with D maybe TRBD1 (5 bases). V was trimmed by 4 bases and J by 5 bases, leaving 15 bases between them. Per germline, CDR1 MNHEY and CDR2 SMNVEV (reference sequence). The CDR3 contains 14 residues. The DNA for the CDR3 is TGTGCCAGCAGTTCCCGGACAAGGATCCACGAGCAGTACTTC. This gives the protein CASSSRTRIHEQYF.

The rearrangement uses TRBV5-8 and TRBJ2-3; TRBD1 agrees at 8 bases. Trimming cost V 4 bases and J 3 bases; bases outside gene matches: 10. Germline V CDR1 and CDR2: SGHTS, YDEGEE. The CDR3 extends over 16 amino acids. The CDR3 sequence is CASSPRRTGRTDTQYF. The CDR3 nucleotides read TGTGCCAGCAGCCCACGCAGGACAGGGCGGACAGATACGCAGTATTTT.

The chain is built from TRBV6-4 and TRBJ1-1; 12 bases map to TRBD1. The CDR3 length is 15 residues. The junction had 4 bases not matched to a gene; V was cut back by 4 bases and J by 4 bases. Germline lookup yields CDR1 MRHNA and CDR2 SNTAGT. The CDR3 DNA reads as TGTGCCAGCAGTGCCGGGACAGGGGGCGCCACTGAAGCTTTCTTT. Its protein is CASSAGTGGATEAFF.

The rearrangement uses TRBV12-3 or TRBV12-4 and TRBJ2-3, with TRBD2 matching 7 bases. The CDR3 is made up of 15 amino acids. The J segment lost 3 bases and the V segment lost 3 bases, leaving 6 bases of the junction unmatched. This CDR3 reads CASSFTASGTDTQYF. The CDR3 bases are TGTGCCAGCAGTTTCACCGCTAGCGGAACAGATACGCAGTATTTT.

CDR3 sequence (DNA): TGCGCCTTCTGGAGAGTCTACGAGCAGTACTTC. This gives the protein CAFWRVYEQYF. The chain couples TRBV10-1 to TRBJ2-7; no firm D call. The CDR3 extends over 11 amino acids. V dropped 11 bases and J dropped 3 bases, with 11 bases sitting between them. CDR1 and CDR2 from the germline V gene are WNHNN and SYGVQD (reference sequence).

Many counts were recorded for this clonotype. This sequence joins TRBV7-9 and TRBJ2-3, with 7 bases identical to TRBD2. Germline loops: CDR1 SEHNR, CDR2 FQNEAQ (reference sequence). This CDR3 comprises 16 residues. Losses at the gene ends were 1 base for V and 5 bases for J; bases not matched to a gene: 9. The DNA of the CDR3 is TGTGCCAGCAGCTTAGGGGCGGGAGAGGCGATAGATACGCAGTATTTT. Protein sequence: CASSLGAGEAIDTQYF. Variable domain in full (rest from reference TRBV7-9 and TRBJ2-3): DTGVSQNPRHKITKRGQNVTFRCDPISEHNRLYWYRQTLGQGPEFLTYFQNEAQLEKSRLLSDRFSAERPKGSFSTLEIQRTEQGDSAMYLCASSLGAGEAIDTQYFGPGTRLTVL.

In its sample, this clonotype was seen many times. V and J are TRBV24-1 and TRBJ2-1, with D perhaps given as TRBD1 or TRBD2 (6 bases each). The CDR3 is made up of 15 amino acids. Per the germline V gene, CDR1 is KGHDR and CDR2 is SFDVKD. Deletions cut 4 bases from V and 5 bases from J, with 14 bases between. In DNA form, the CDR3 reads TGTGCCACCAGTGAAACGGGGGCCCGGAACAATGAGCAGTTCTTC. As protein: CATSETGARNNEQFF.